This is a list of T cell receptor beta chains from one sample in a study of graft-versus-host responses after intestinal transplantation. The method was immunoSEQ multiplex PCR; TCRdb's version includes in-frame clones alone and lacks a portion of them. In the table there are tens of thousands of clones, roughly 90% of which are singletons. Sequencing was performed on ileum tissue, taken 350 to 400 days after transplant. The receptors originated from a human patient who received an intestinal transplant, so some T cells may come from the graft donor. The CDR3 runs from the conserved cysteine through the conserved F or W. Fields, in order: J gene, clone size, D gene, V gene, CDR3 protein, CDR3 DNA. A D gene is named only where the DNA matches it firmly. Clone size, where shown, is once, few, many, or a class for clones that have expanded.

J: TRBJ1-4; size: NA; D: NA; V: TRBV28; CDR3: CASSFVEYNEKLFF; DNA: TGTGCCAGCAGTTTTGTTGAGTATAATGAAAAACTGTTTTTT
J: TRBJ2-1; size: NA; D: NA; V: TRBV28; CDR3: CASSLRQGNYDEQFF; DNA: TGTGCCAGCAGTTTGAGGCAGGGGAACTATGATGAGCAGTTCTTC
J: TRBJ2-6; size: NA; D: NA; V: TRBV29-1; CDR3: CSVLPDSGANVLTF; DNA: TGCAGCGTTTTACCGGACTCTGGGGCCAACGTCCTGACTTTC
J: TRBJ2-3; size: NA; D: TRBD2; V: TRBV5-1; CDR3: CASSLAEGTSGDLGADTQYF; DNA: TGCGCCAGCAGCTTGGCCGAGGGGACTAGCGGGGACCTGGGCGCAGATACGCAGTATTTT
J: TRBJ2-1; size: NA; D: TRBD1; V: TRBV5-1; CDR3: CASSLEGAGGSYNEQFF; DNA: TGCGCCAGCAGCTTGGAGGGGGCAGGGGGCTCCTACAATGAGCAGTTCTTC
J: TRBJ1-3; size: NA; D: NA; V: TRBV6-1; CDR3: CASSEAALPSGNTIYF; DNA: TGTGCCAGCAGTGAAGCGGCACTCCCCTCTGGAAACACCATATATTTT
J: TRBJ2-7; size: NA; D: NA; V: TRBV7-2; CDR3: CASSLDADSAYVEQYF; DNA: TGTGCCAGCAGCTTAGACGCCGACAGTGCCTACGTAGAGCAGTACTTC
J: TRBJ2-5; size: NA; D: NA; V: TRBV2; CDR3: CASRGSPYQETQYF; DNA: TGTGCCAGCAGGGGGTCCCCCTATCAAGAGACCCAGTACTTC
J: TRBJ2-7; size: NA; D: TRBD2; V: TRBV9; CDR3: CASSVGWTSGRREEQYF; DNA: TGTGCCAGCAGCGTAGGCTGGACTAGCGGTCGGAGGGAAGAGCAGTACTTC
J: TRBJ2-3; size: NA; D: NA; V: TRBV28; CDR3: CASSPGTTDTQYF; DNA: TGTGCCAGCAGCCCTGGGACTACAGATACGCAGTATTTT
J: TRBJ1-5; size: NA; D: NA; V: TRBV6-5; CDR3: CASSYSRGQPQHF; DNA: TGTGCCAGCAGTTACTCGAGAGGACAGCCCCAGCATTTT
J: TRBJ2-5; size: NA; D: NA; V: TRBV4-1; CDR3: CASSQDPTAAGSKRETQYF; DNA: TGCGCCAGCAGCCAAGACCCCACAGCAGCAGGTTCCAAGCGGGAGACCCAGTACTTC
J: TRBJ2-7; size: NA; D: TRBD1; V: TRBV7-6; CDR3: CASSSPPGQGVDEQYF; DNA: TGTGCCAGCAGCTCCCCTCCGGGACAGGGGGTGGATGAGCAGTACTTC
J: TRBJ2-1; size: NA; D: NA; V: TRBV28; CDR3: CASSLPGFNEQFF; DNA: TGTGCCAGCAGTTTGCCTGGATTCAATGAGCAGTTCTTC
J: TRBJ2-1; size: NA; D: NA; V: TRBV27; CDR3: CASSLSSNEQFF; DNA: TGTGCCAGCAGTTTATCAAGTAATGAGCAGTTCTTC
J: TRBJ1-5; size: NA; D: NA; V: TRBV6-6; CDR3: CASSYSSRYSNQPQHF; DNA: TGTGCCAGCAGTTACTCCAGTCGTTATAGCAATCAGCCCCAGCATTTT
J: TRBJ1-2; size: NA; D: TRBD1; V: TRBV2; CDR3: CASSGQGAIDGYTF; DNA: TGTGCCAGCAGTGGACAGGGGGCGATTGATGGCTACACCTTC
J: TRBJ2-7; size: NA; D: NA; V: TRBV6-1; CDR3: CASSEWGGVGVLYEQYF; DNA: TGTGCCAGCAGTGAGTGGGGTGGTGTGGGGGTTTTATACGAGCAGTACTTC
J: TRBJ1-2; size: NA; D: TRBD1; V: TRBV5-1; CDR3: CASSGTGGYGYTF; DNA: TGCGCCAGTTCCGGGACAGGGGGCTATGGCTACACCTTC
J: TRBJ1-5; size: NA; D: TRBD1; V: TRBV11-2; CDR3: CASSKSGTGGRQPQHF; DNA: TGTGCCAGCAGCAAATCCGGGACAGGGGGCAGGCAGCCCCAGCATTTT
J: TRBJ2-1; size: few; D: TRBD2; V: TRBV5-4; CDR3: CASSRTSGGAYNEQFF; DNA: TGTGCCAGCAGCCGGACTAGCGGGGGGGCTTACAATGAGCAGTTCTTC
J: TRBJ2-3; size: NA; D: TRBD2; V: TRBV7-2; CDR3: CASSFYTGTIYTDTQYF; DNA: TGTGCCAGCAGTTTTTACACCGGGACTATATACACAGATACGCAGTATTTT
J: TRBJ2-1; size: NA; D: NA; V: TRBV28; CDR3: CASSLWGGTYNEQFF; DNA: TGTGCCAGCAGTTTATGGGGGGGAACCTACAATGAGCAGTTCTTC
J: TRBJ1-1; size: NA; D: NA; V: TRBV10-3; CDR3: CAISERGNTEAFF; DNA: TGTGCCATCAGTGAGAGGGGCAACACTGAAGCTTTCTTT
J: TRBJ2-7; size: NA; D: NA; V: TRBV28; CDR3: CASSSPREQYF; DNA: TGTGCCAGCAGTTCCCCTCGGGAGCAGTATTTC
J: TRBJ1-5; size: NA; D: NA; V: TRBV5-6; CDR3: CASSLWGSQPQHF; DNA: TGTGCCAGCAGCTTGTGGGGGAGTCAGCCCCAGCATTTT
J: TRBJ2-1; size: NA; D: TRBD2; V: TRBV7-3; CDR3: CASSLNPEREKFF; DNA: TGTGCCAGCAGCTTAAACCCTGAGCGGGAGAAGTTCTTC
J: TRBJ1-6; size: once; D: NA; V: TRBV2; CDR3: CASSEVYRYWRVYNSPLHF; DNA: TGTGCCAGCAGTGAAGTCTACAGGTACTGGAGGGTCTATAATTCACCCCTCCACTTT
J: TRBJ2-7; size: once; D: NA; V: TRBV5-4; CDR3: CASSLIDEQYF; DNA: TGTGCCAGCAGCTTGATCGACGAGCAGTACTTC
J: TRBJ1-5; size: NA; D: TRBD1; V: TRBV6-6; CDR3: CASSKEGGASNQPQHF; DNA: TGTGCCAGCAGTAAAGAAGGGGGCGCGAGCAATCAGCCCCAGCATTTT
J: TRBJ2-1; size: NA; D: TRBD2; V: TRBV4-1; CDR3: CASSHLIRREGPAYNEQFF; DNA: TGCGCCAGCAGCCACCTAATTAGGAGGGAGGGGCCGGCGTACAATGAGCAGTTCTTC
J: TRBJ1-2; size: NA; D: NA; V: TRBV2; CDR3: CASIGAVYGYTF; DNA: TGTGCCAGCATAGGGGCAGTCTATGGCTACACCTTC
J: TRBJ2-1; size: NA; D: TRBD1; V: TRBV6-5; CDR3: CASSSSEDRVRNEQFF; DNA: TGTGCCAGCAGTTCGTCCGAGGACAGGGTTCGCAATGAGCAGTTCTTC
J: TRBJ2-3; size: NA; D: NA; V: TRBV28; CDR3: CASSLPKGSTDTQYF; DNA: TGTGCCAGCAGTCTACCAAAAGGGAGCACAGATACGCAGTATTTT
J: TRBJ2-7; size: NA; D: NA; V: TRBV11-2; CDR3: CASSLGGIAYEQYF; DNA: TGTGCCAGCAGCTTAGGAGGAATCGCCTACGAGCAGTACTTC
J: TRBJ2-1; size: NA; D: TRBD2; V: TRBV28; CDR3: CASTRLAGVGNEQFF; DNA: TGTGCCAGCACCCGACTAGCGGGAGTAGGCAATGAGCAGTTCTTC
J: TRBJ1-4; size: NA; D: TRBD1; V: TRBV5-8; CDR3: CASSTGQGGEKLFF; DNA: TGTGCCAGCAGCACGGGACAGGGAGGTGAAAAACTGTTTTTT
J: TRBJ2-7; size: NA; D: TRBD1; V: TRBV12-5; CDR3: CASVLLGTGSSYEQYF; DNA: TGTGCTAGTGTCCTCTTAGGGACAGGGAGCTCCTACGAGCAGTACTTC
J: TRBJ2-1; size: NA; D: NA; V: TRBV11-3; CDR3: CASSLNTAGQQFF; DNA: TGTGCCAGCAGCTTAAATACGGCGGGGCAGCAGTTCTTC
J: TRBJ2-5; size: NA; D: NA; V: TRBV5-1; CDR3: CASSLSDRETQYF; DNA: TGCGCCAGCAGCTTGTCAGACAGGGAGACCCAGTACTTC
J: TRBJ2-5; size: few; D: TRBD1; V: TRBV2; CDR3: CALTDRSKGTQYF; DNA: TGTGCCCTAACGGACAGGTCTAAGGGGACCCAGTACTTC
J: TRBJ2-2; size: NA; D: NA; V: TRBV5-1; CDR3: CASSPTLLTTGTHLAGELFF; DNA: TGCGCCAGCAGCCCGACTCTTTTAACCACCGGGACCCATCTAGCCGGGGAGCTGTTTTTT
J: TRBJ1-6; size: NA; D: TRBD1; V: TRBV5-6; CDR3: CASSFGTGNSPLHF; DNA: TGTGCCAGCAGCTTCGGGACAGGGAATTCACCCCTCCACTTT
J: TRBJ2-7; size: NA; D: NA; V: TRBV4-2; CDR3: CASSQEAVAGSYEQYF; DNA: TGTGCCAGCAGCCAAGAGGCAGTCGCTGGGTCCTACGAGCAGTACTTC
J: TRBJ2-1; size: NA; D: NA; V: TRBV5-6; CDR3: CASSLVRSGRFDEQFF; DNA: TGTGCCAGCAGCTTGGTGAGGTCAGGGAGGTTCGATGAGCAGTTCTTC